This T cell receptor beta chain was captured in a study of T cell responses to AZD1222 COVID-19 vaccine. Study findings and constraints: Spike-specific TCR breadth and depth were elevated following two AZD1222 doses.

The trim removed 4 bases at V and 10 bases at J, leaving 6 bases unmatched. The germline V gene has CDR1 SGHTA and CDR2 FQGNSA. The CDR3 runs to 12 residues. With regard to this clone: The antigen is not known.

Clones were read by immunoSEQ multiplex PCR, and TCRdb kept only the in-frame ones, dropping some. The sample yields 150,000 or so clones, approximately 88% seen once. V is TRBV7-2 and J is TRBJ1-2; 7 bases are a match to TRBD1. The sequencing used peripheral blood, collected on day 0 of AZD1222 vaccination. This receptor was obtained from an adult in good health. The CDR3 DNA follows: TGTGCCAGCAGCTACAGGGGAGGTACCTACACCTTC. Its protein product is CASSYRGGTYTF.